One and the same sample provided the 26 T cell receptor beta chains below, sequenced in a study of shared clonotypes between healthy human individuals. Measured with immunoSEQ multiplex PCR; TCRdb has only the in-frame clones, and not every one. The data show some 2.4 million clones, over 85% seen once. Sequencing was performed on naive CD4+ T cells from PBMCs. Subset noted: CD45RA+ positively selected. Receptor source: a man aged 18 to 35 in good health. Some clones in this sample may be carry-over from other donors' samples.

Details on this clone: Other nucleotide sequences from this sample produce the same CDR3. This sequence joins TRBV29-1 and TRBJ2-3, with D unclear. V shed 6 bases and J shed 3 bases, with 13 bases lying between them. This CDR3 contains 13 residues. CDR1 is SQVTM, CDR2 ANQGSEA, per germline. CDR3 in amino acids: CSVKGLSTDTQYF. The CDR3 bases are TGCAGCGTCAAAGGGTTGTCGACAGATACGCAGTATTTT.

This clone was detected once. The rearrangement uses TRBV5-1 and TRBJ2-1; D unclear. In germline, CDR1 is SGHRS, CDR2 YFSETQ. CDR3 size: 14 residues. Trimming pared 0 bases from V and 4 bases from J, leaving 8 bases between. CDR3 loop: CASSLAAPYNEQFF. Here the CDR3 DNA reads TGCGCCAGCAGCTTGGCCGCCCCTTACAATGAGCAGTTCTTC. Variable domain in full (rest from reference TRBV5-1 and TRBJ2-1): KAGVTQTPRYLIKTRGQQVTLSCSPISGHRSVSWYQQTPGQGLQFLFEYFSETQRNKGNFPGRFSGRQFSNSRSEMNVSTLELGDSALYLCASSLAAPYNEQFFGPGTRLTVL.

The chain employs TRBV5-1 and TRBJ2-1; 9 nucleotides align to TRBD2. This CDR3 contains 17 residues. Unmatched junction bases numbered 10, after V lost 0 bases and J lost 6 bases. Germline V gene data show CDR1 as SGHRS and CDR2 as YFSETQ. The CDR3 here is CASSLGVVAGVGNEQFF. The DNA of the CDR3 is TGCGCCAGCAGCTTGGGGGTTGTAGCGGGAGTGGGCAATGAGCAGTTCTTC.

With respect to this clone: This specimen includes other DNA sequences encoding the same CDR3. The chain employs TRBV10-3 and TRBJ2-7; 8 bases are shared with TRBD1. The CDR3 consists of 14 residues. Germline loops: CDR1 ENHRY, CDR2 SYGVKD. J lost 4 bases, V lost 6 bases, and 8 bases had no gene match. CDR3 amino acids: CAIRSDRGGYEQYF. CDR3 nucleotides: TGTGCCATCAGGTCCGACAGGGGAGGTTACGAGCAGTACTTC.

The chain joins TRBV28 to TRBJ2-4; 8 bases align to TRBD2. Unmatched junction bases numbered 7, after V lost 6 bases and J lost 3 bases. Per germline, CDR1 MDHEN and CDR2 SYDVKM. This CDR3 contains 15 residues. The DNA of the CDR3 is TGTGCCAGCAGCCTTAGCGGGGCGGTCAAAAACATTCAGTACTTC. It is translated as CASSLSGAVKNIQYF.

A note on this clone: Other DNA sequences in this specimen translate into the identical CDR3. The chain employs TRBV5-4 and TRBJ2-7, with 8 nucleotides matching TRBD1. With 4 bases clipped from V and 4 bases from J, the junction kept 7 bases outside the gene matches. The CDR3 sequence is 14 residues long. Germline-derived CDR1 and CDR2 are SGHNT and YYREEE (reference sequence). CDR3 nucleotides: TGTGCCAGCAGCCCCCAGGGGGCGTCTTACGAGCAGTACTTC. Protein: CASSPQGASYEQYF. The entire variable domain, with the rest obtained from reference TRBV5-4 and TRBJ2-7, is as follows: ETGVTQSPTHLIKTRGQQVTLRCSSQSGHNTVSWYQQALGQGPQFIFQYYREEENGRGNFPPRFSGLQFPNYSSELNVNALELDDSALYLCASSPQGASYEQYFGPGTRLTVT.

This clone has a handful of counts. The gene calls are TRBV28 and TRBJ1-5, with 7 bases identical to TRBD1. The CDR3 loop spans 15 amino acids. In germline, CDR1 is MDHEN, CDR2 SYDVKM. V lost 6 bases to trimming and J lost 1 base; unmatched junction nucleotides: 6. The CDR3 region has the DNA TGTGCCAGCAGACGACAGGGATGGAGCAATCAGCCCCAGCATTTT. Its translation is CASRRQGWSNQPQHF.

V and J are TRBV25-1 and TRBJ2-5, with TRBD2 matching over 8 bases. CDR1 is MGHDK, CDR2 SYGVNS, per germline. V lost 6 bases and J lost 1; bases outside the gene matches: 10. This CDR3 contains 16 residues. The CDR3 region is CASSAGTSGIQETQYF. The DNA of the CDR3 is TGTGCCAGCAGCGCTGGTACTAGCGGAATCCAAGAGACCCAGTACTTC.

Regarding this clone: The sample has other DNA sequences that encode this CDR3 too. V is TRBV5-1 and J is TRBJ1-1; possible D gene TRBD1, 6 bases. Trimming stripped 4 bases from V and 4 bases from J, with 14 bases between. The CDR3 contains 14 residues. CDR1 is SGHRS, CDR2 YFSETQ, per germline. The CDR3 DNA is TGCGCCAGCAGCGCACAGGGAGGGGGCACTGAAGCTTTCTTT. It translates to CASSAQGGGTEAFF.

The chain carries TRBV27 and TRBJ2-6; TRBD2 aligns across 7 bases. CDR1 is MNHEY, CDR2 SMNVEV, per germline (reference sequence). CDR3 length equals 15 residues. V was clipped by 4 bases and J by 4 bases; unmatched bases: 4. The CDR3 here is CASSWGGPGANVLTF. CDR3 bases: TGTGCCAGCAGTTGGGGAGGGCCCGGGGCCAACGTCCTGACTTTC.

The rearrangement uses TRBV27 and TRBJ2-1, with 12 bases lining up with TRBD2. Looked up from germline, CDR1 is MNHEY and CDR2 is SMNVEV (reference sequence). The V segment lost 6 bases and the J segment 1 base; nucleotides outside the gene matches: 4. This CDR3 region has 16 residues. The CDR3 protein is CASRTSGSESYNEQFF. CDR3 bases: TGTGCCAGCAGGACTAGCGGGAGTGAATCCTACAATGAGCAGTTCTTC.

The chain links TRBV19 to TRBJ1-5; tentatively, D is TRBD1 (5 bases). V shed 5 bases and J shed 16 bases, with 21 bases lying between them. The CDR3 runs to 13 residues. CDR1 LNHDA and CDR2 SQIVND come from the germline V gene (reference sequence). CDR3 region: CASSPPGGVIGHF. The CDR3, as DNA: TGTGCCAGTAGTCCCCCCGGGGGAGTAATCGGTCATTTT.

The chain couples TRBV6-1 to TRBJ1-2, with no clear D. The germline V gene encodes CDR1 MNHNS and CDR2 SASEGT. V shed 8 bases and J shed 4 bases, with 11 bases lying between them. This CDR3 is built from 12 residues. The CDR3 loop is CASSIQFYGYTF. The CDR3 region has the DNA TGTGCCAGCTCGATTCAGTTCTATGGCTACACCTTC.

This chain uses TRBV14 with TRBJ2-4, with D possibly being TRBD1 (5 bases). The V and J ends lost 2 bases and 3 bases respectively, with 11 bases between them. The CDR3 totals 15 residues. Per the germline V gene, CDR1 is SGHDN and CDR2 is FVKESK. Here the CDR3 reads CASSQLQGGKNIQYF. CDR3 coding DNA: TGTGCCAGCAGCCAACTCCAGGGTGGCAAAAACATTCAGTACTTC. The full variable domain, completed using reference TRBV14 and TRBJ2-4, is EAGVTQFPSHSVIEKGQTVTLRCDPISGHDNLYWYRRVMGKEIKFLLHFVKESKQDESGMPNNRFLAERTGGTYSTLKVQPAELEDSGVYFCASSQLQGGKNIQYFGAGTRLSVL.

This clone is a singleton in its sample. The V call is TRBV28, the J call TRBJ2-5; 10 nucleotides match TRBD2. From germline, CDR1 is MDHEN and CDR2 SYDVKM. The CDR3 contains 15 residues. V shed 7 bases and J 5 bases; nucleotides not matched to a gene: 10. In DNA form, the CDR3 reads TGTGCCAGCAAAGAGAGTAGCGGGAGGTCGGAGACCCAGTACTTC. It codes for CASKESSGRSETQYF.

V and J are TRBV5-3 and TRBJ2-2; D unclear. TRBV5-3 is an open reading frame whose function is uncertain. The CDR3 spans 10 residues. V lost 8 bases and J lost 8, with 7 bases in between. CDR3 bases: TGTGCCAGCAGCCTAGGGGAGCTGTTTTTT. This translates into CASSLGELFF.

CDR3: CAISAKGKTGSYEQYF. The CDR3 DNA reads TGTGCCATCAGCGCTAAGGGGAAGACAGGGTCCTACGAGCAGTACTTC. The V and J genes are TRBV10-3 and TRBJ2-5, with 7 bases matching TRBD1. The J call is doubtful: the DNA matches TRBJ2-7 better. The germline V gene encodes CDR1 ENHRY and CDR2 SYGVKD. The CDR3 extends over 16 amino acids.

The chain links TRBV9 to TRBJ2-2; no firm D call. Germline CDR1 is SGDLS and CDR2 is YYNGEE. V was cut by 8 bases and J by 5 bases, with 13 bases left in between. This CDR3 has 13 residues. CDR3 sequence reads: CASRFGPTGELFF. CDR3 sequence (DNA): TGTGCCAGTCGATTTGGACCGACCGGGGAGCTGTTTTTT.

The gene calls are TRBV5-1 and TRBJ2-2, with TRBD2 identical over 13 bases. V trimming: 2 bases; J trimming: 3 bases; junction bases outside the gene matches: 4. This CDR3 spans 17 amino acids. Per the germline V gene, CDR1 is SGHRS and CDR2 is YFSETQ. The CDR3 spells CASSFGTSGTYTGELFF. The DNA of the CDR3 is TGCGCCAGCAGCTTCGGGACTAGCGGGACTTACACCGGGGAGCTGTTTTTT.

This chain uses TRBV2 with TRBJ2-1; perhaps TRBD2 as D (6 bases). This CDR3 has 14 residues. CDR1 is SNHLY, CDR2 FYNNEI, per germline. V gave up 4 bases and J gave up 8 bases, with 15 bases separating them. CDR3 loop: CASSVELAIDEQFF. CDR3 DNA sequence: TGTGCCAGCAGTGTAGAACTAGCTATCGATGAGCAGTTCTTC.

Notes on this clone: The sample has other DNA sequences that encode this CDR3 too. The chain combines TRBV4-2 with TRBJ2-1, with a tentative D call TRBD2 (6 bases). The CDR3 is made up of 16 amino acids. Trimming took 1 base from V and 4 from J, leaving 14 bases between them. Germline V CDR1 and CDR2: LGHNA, YNFKEQ. The CDR3 spells CASSQGGAGGYNEQFF. CDR3 nucleotide sequence: TGTGCCAGCAGCCAAGGCGGGGCCGGGGGATACAATGAGCAGTTCTTC.

This chain joins TRBV28 and TRBJ2-1; the match to TRBD2 covers 8 bases. V shed 1 base, J shed 4 bases, and the junction held 6 bases outside the gene matches. The CDR3 runs 16 residues. Germline-derived CDR1 and CDR2 are MDHEN and SYDVKM. Written as DNA, the CDR3 is TGTGCCAGCAGTTTATCCTGGCGGGGGGCATACAATGAGCAGTTCTTC. Amino acid sequence: CASSLSWRGAYNEQFF.

This chain uses TRBV11-2 with TRBJ2-7; 9 bases fit TRBD1. The CDR3 is 14 residues long. Germline V gene data show CDR1 as SGHAT and CDR2 as FQNNGV. V lost 1 base, J lost 6 bases, and 4 bases stayed unmatched. CDR3 nucleotide sequence: TGTGCCAGCAGCTTAGTGGGACAGGGCGCCGAGCAGTACTTC. It is translated as CASSLVGQGAEQYF.

The V and J genes are TRBV29-1 and TRBJ2-3; TRBD2 matches at 9 bases. J gave up 6 bases and V 7 bases, and 8 bases lay outside the gene matches. The CDR3 sequence is 13 residues long. Looked up from germline, CDR1 is SQVTM and CDR2 is ANQGSEA. The CDR3 loop is CSAGGRASDTQYF. In DNA form, the CDR3 reads TGCAGCGCCGGCGGGAGGGCCAGCGATACGCAGTATTTT.

The CDR3 here is CASSLGGLAGVAEQFF. The CDR3 DNA reads TGTGCCAGCAGCTTAGGGGGACTAGCGGGAGTAGCTGAGCAGTTCTTC. This chain uses TRBV11-2 with TRBJ2-1, with TRBD2 matching 14 bases. Germline assignment: CDR1 SGHAT and CDR2 FQNNGV. The CDR3 loop spans 16 amino acids. The V segment lost 1 base and the J segment 9 bases; nucleotides outside the gene matches: 5.

The chain couples TRBV7-9 to TRBJ1-2, with unresolved D. The CDR3 runs 14 residues. Germline CDR1 and CDR2: SEHNR and FQNEAQ (reference sequence). Trimming took off 4 bases at V and 8 bases at J, with 17 bases between the two ends. The CDR3 sequence: CASSSDARTGGYTF. In DNA, the CDR3 is TGTGCCAGCAGCTCGGATGCACGGACCGGGGGCTACACCTTC.